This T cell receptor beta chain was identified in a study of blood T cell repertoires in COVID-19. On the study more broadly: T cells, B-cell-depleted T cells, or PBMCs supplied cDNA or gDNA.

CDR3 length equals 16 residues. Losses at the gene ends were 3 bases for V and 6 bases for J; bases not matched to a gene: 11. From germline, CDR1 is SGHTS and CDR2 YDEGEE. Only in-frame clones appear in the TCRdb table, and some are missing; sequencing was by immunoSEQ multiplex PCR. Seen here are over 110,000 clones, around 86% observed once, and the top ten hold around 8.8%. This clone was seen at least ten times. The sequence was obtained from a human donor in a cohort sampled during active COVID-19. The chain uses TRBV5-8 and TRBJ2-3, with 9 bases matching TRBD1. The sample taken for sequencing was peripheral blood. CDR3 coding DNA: TGTGCCAGCAGCTCGGGACAGGGCTATCTCGCCGATACGCAGTATTTT. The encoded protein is CASSSGQGYLADTQYF.